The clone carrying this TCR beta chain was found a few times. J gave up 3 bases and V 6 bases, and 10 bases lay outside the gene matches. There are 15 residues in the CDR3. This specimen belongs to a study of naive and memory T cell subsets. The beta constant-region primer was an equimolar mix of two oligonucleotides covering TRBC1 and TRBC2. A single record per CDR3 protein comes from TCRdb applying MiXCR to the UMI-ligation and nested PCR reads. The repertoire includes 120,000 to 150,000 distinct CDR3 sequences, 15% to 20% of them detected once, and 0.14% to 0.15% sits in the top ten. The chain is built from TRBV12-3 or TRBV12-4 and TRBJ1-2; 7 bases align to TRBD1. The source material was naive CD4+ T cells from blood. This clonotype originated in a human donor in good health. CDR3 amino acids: CASRSNRGRDYGYTF. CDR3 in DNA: TGTGCCAGCAGATCGAACAGGGGAAGGGACTATGGCTACACCTTC.